This TCR beta chain was documented in a study of OX40 agonist ivuxolimab in advanced cancers. Study-wide findings and caveats: The study did not work out the antigen specificity of the expanded peripheral T cells.

Concerning this clone: The target antigen is unknown.

Method: immunoSEQ multiplex PCR; TCRdb's copy keeps in-frame clones and lacks some. Of approximately 68,000 clones listed, 88% were seen once; the top ten hold 0.78%. Losses at the gene ends were 3 bases for V and 0 bases for J; bases not matched to a gene: 5. The germline CDR1 and CDR2 sequences are SGHTA and FQGNSA. CDR3 length: 16 residues. The chain links TRBV7-2 to TRBJ1-5; 7 bases align to TRBD1. The input for sequencing was CD4+ or CD8+ T cells sorted from blood, taken in a trial of the OX40 agonist ivuxolimab. This TCR was sampled from an adult with an advanced solid tumor such as melanoma, head and neck, liver or kidney cancer. The CDR3 protein is CASSFGGQVSNQPQHF. The CDR3 coding sequence is TGTGCCAGCAGCTTCGGTGGACAGGTTAGCAATCAGCCCCAGCATTTT.